The subject of this entry is one T cell receptor beta chain. Its antigen is as yet unknown. CDR1 and CDR2 (germline): SGHRS, YFSETQ. The V segment lost 4 bases and the J segment 4 bases; nucleotides outside the gene matches: 7. The CDR3 contains 14 residues. This entry belongs to a study of response to subunit inactivated influenza vaccine. TCRdb ran MiXCR on the RT-PCR reads and lists one entry per CDR3 protein. The sample lists approximately 700,000 distinct CDR3 sequences; approximately 13% were seen once. Study outcomes and limitations: With each seasonal influenza vaccination, the authors suggested, few new T cells are recruited.

The sequence was collected from a man aged 45 to 65 who received an inactivated influenza vaccine. Source: PBMCs from blood, taken around 15 days before vaccination. The rearrangement uses TRBV5-1 and TRBJ1-2, with 7 bases matching TRBD1. CDR3 bases: TGCGCCAGCAGCCGAGACAGGGCGGGCTATGGCTACACCTTC. It is translated as CASSRDRAGYGYTF.